This T cell receptor (beta chain) was sequenced in a study of human T cells and chemical hapten exposure. Study observations and caveats: Donors in the study had alopecia, meaning their immune response may differ from healthy people's. Significantly more large CDR3 similarity clusters arose among expanded TCRs than among controls. DPC sensitization produced no change in TCRs with frequency above 1 in 1000.

Via MiXCR, TCRdb re-called the RACE reads, giving one row per CDR3 protein. The sample consists of fewer than 400,000 distinct CDR3 sequences, approximately 6.9% of them appearing once. Trimming left V 4 bases short and J 2 bases short, with 8 bases between. The CDR3 is made up of 14 amino acids. Germline lookup yields CDR1 KGHSH and CDR2 LQKENI. The table lists this clonotype with many counts. Its antigen is unknown. Time point described: patch test 1, 2 weeks after DPC sensitization. Treatment here: therapeutic diphenylcyclopropenone sensitization with weekly scalp DPC. The TCR originated in a woman between 18 and 29 years old with alopecia areata. Some clones in this sample may be carry-over from other donors' samples. The chain couples TRBV18 to TRBJ2-2, with D unclear. The specimen was whole blood, collected in connection with sensitization to the hapten diphenylcyclopropenone (DPC). CDR3 DNA: TGTGCCAGCTCACGAGACACAAACACCGGGGAGCTGTTTTTT. It encodes CASSRDTNTGELFF.